Ten or more counts support the clone carrying this T cell receptor (beta chain). The target antigen is unknown. This entry belongs to a study of T-cell reconstitution after alpha-beta-depleted transplantation in children. Study-wide results and limits: Diversity and T-cell counts at one year after transplant derived mostly from new T cells.

The TCRbeta library incorporated unique molecular identifiers. TCRdb ran MiXCR on the PCR reads and lists one entry per CDR3 protein. Among around 490,000 distinct CDR3 sequences listed, roughly an eighth were seen once. The sample consisted of PBMCs, mostly from graft donor cells, taken 180 days after TCRalphabeta/CD19-depleted stem cell transplant. The receptor was isolated from a female patient between 2 and 15 years old who had a stem cell transplant for aplastic anemia, so the T cells may come from the graft donor.

The CDR3 reads CASSFSGTVKETQYF. The DNA of the CDR3 is TGTGCCAGCAGTTTTTCCGGGACCGTAAAAGAGACCCAGTACTTC. The V call is TRBV28, the J call TRBJ2-5; D may be TRBD1 or TRBD2 (5 bases each). Germline CDR1 is MDHEN and CDR2 is SYDVKM. This CDR3 is 15 amino acids long. Trimming took 3 bases from V and 3 from J, leaving 14 bases between them.